The next 20 T cell receptor beta chains were all read from a single sample in a study of beta chain features in type 1 diabetes. Study-wide results and caveats: TCRB CDR3 length was moderately but significantly reduced in all four CD4+ subsets of Type 1 diabetes patients.

The antigens these receptors bind are not known. What was sequenced were expressed TCRB transcripts, since all of the isolated RNA had been reverse transcribed. TCRdb's table, derived via immunoSEQ multiplex PCR, lists solely in-frame clones and lacks some. The table includes roughly 260,000 clones, approximately 10% detected once. The sequenced material came from naive CD4+ T cells from blood. The receptors were sampled from a man aged 25 to 45 with type 1 diabetes.

This clone was observed a handful of times. The chain has TRBV25-1 and TRBJ2-7; the match to TRBD2 covers 13 bases. With V trimmed by 5 bases and J by 4 bases, 5 bases remained unmatched. CDR1 and CDR2 from the germline V gene are MGHDK and SYGVNS. CDR3 length: 15 amino acids. CDR3 protein: CASSHGLAGEYEQYF. The CDR3 nucleotides are TGTGCCAGCAGTCACGGACTAGCGGGGGAGTACGAGCAGTACTTC.

The sample holds a few counts of this clone. The rearrangement links TRBV4-3 to TRBJ2-7, with TRBD1 identical over 8 bases. The V gene's germline CDR1 is LGHNA and CDR2 YSLEER. V was pared by 0 bases and J by 0 bases, with 7 bases of the junction left unmatched. The CDR3 has 17 residues. In DNA form, the CDR3 reads TGCGCCAGCAGCCAAGACGTACGACAGGGGAGCTCCTACGAGCAGTACTTC. It is translated as CASSQDVRQGSSYEQYF.

Only a few counts were recorded for this clone. The rearrangement links TRBV2 to TRBJ2-2, with a weak D call TRBD2 (6 bases). Looked up from germline, CDR1 is SNHLY and CDR2 is FYNNEI. V shed 6 bases and J shed 4 bases, with 15 bases lying between them. This CDR3 comprises 15 residues. The CDR3: CASSVGPGVTGELFF. As DNA, the CDR3 is TGTGCCAGCAGCGTTGGCCCGGGGGTCACCGGGGAGCTGTTTTTT.

The CDR3 sequence is CASSPGLAGENQETQYF. DNA of the CDR3: TGTGCCAGCTCGCCGGGACTAGCGGGGGAAAACCAAGAGACCCAGTACTTC. V is TRBV18 and J is TRBJ2-5; 14 bases agree with TRBD2. Germline trimming cut 6 bases from V and 0 bases from J; bases unmatched to any gene: 6. The CDR3 is made up of 17 amino acids. Germline CDR1 and CDR2: KGHSH and LQKENI.

Only a few counts were recorded for this clone. V is TRBV28 and J is TRBJ2-7; D may be TRBD2 (5 bases). V shed 6 bases and J shed 7 bases, with 13 bases lying between them. Germline V gene data show CDR1 as MDHEN and CDR2 as SYDVKM. The CDR3 spans 12 residues. The CDR3 reads CASRSSLAEQYF. The CDR3 DNA is TGTGCCAGCAGATCGTCCCTAGCTGAGCAGTACTTC.

There are a few counts of this clone. The junction departs from the called germline gene at one end, perhaps through a read error. J is TRBJ2-1 and V is TRBV7-9; 10 nucleotides agree with TRBD2. The length of the CDR3 is 15 residues. The germline gives CDR1 SEHNR, CDR2 FQNEAQ (reference sequence). The DNA of the CDR3 is TGTGCCAGCAGCCTAGCGGGGGCCACCTACAATGAGCAGTTCTTC. Translated: CASSLAGATYNEQFF.

This clone was detected only a few times. This rearrangement joins TRBV19 to TRBJ1-5; D is possibly TRBD1 (5 bases). This CDR3 has 12 amino acids. V was cut by 3 bases and J by 6 bases, with 6 bases left in between. Germline values: CDR1 LNHDA, CDR2 SQIVND (reference sequence). Written as DNA, the CDR3 is TGTGCCAGTAGTATGGGGGGTCAGCCCCAGCATTTT. This encodes CASSMGGQPQHF.

V is TRBV12-5 and J is TRBJ2-1, with a possible D match to TRBD2 (5 bases). The CDR3 extends over 14 amino acids. Trimming pared 1 base from V and 7 bases from J, leaving 11 bases between. Germline V gene data show CDR1 as LGHNT and CDR2 as FRNRAP. The CDR3 is CASGLAGYGNEQFF. The CDR3 DNA sequence: TGTGCTAGTGGTTTGGCGGGGTATGGGAATGAGCAGTTCTTC.

This sequence joins TRBV2 and TRBJ2-1; TRBD2 matches at 8 bases. J lost 4 bases, V lost 6 bases, and 8 bases had no gene match. The CDR3 loop spans 15 amino acids. Germline-derived CDR1 and CDR2 are SNHLY and FYNNEI. CDR3 in amino acids: CASSGRGHSYNEQFF. The CDR3 DNA is TGTGCCAGCAGCGGGAGGGGACATTCGTACAATGAGCAGTTCTTC.

This clone was seen more than once but under ten times. This chain links TRBV4-3 with TRBJ2-2; TRBD1 is a possible D gene (5 bases). The CDR3 is 19 residues long. CDR1 is LGHNA and CDR2 is YSLEER in the germline V gene. V was pared by 0 bases and J by 6 bases, with 23 bases between. The DNA of the CDR3 is TGCGCCAGCAGCCAAGATGGGGCGCAAGTGAGTCCCCCACCCGGGGAGCTGTTTTTT. This gives the protein CASSQDGAQVSPPPGELFF.

This clone showed up just a few times. V and J are TRBV5-4 and TRBJ1-1, with D possibly being TRBD1 (6 bases). Trimming removed 0 bases from V and 1 base from J, with 10 bases in between. The CDR3 covers 15 residues. CDR1 and CDR2 (germline): SGHNT, YYREEE (reference sequence). In nucleotides, the CDR3 is TGTGCCAGCAGCTTGGCTTTACAGGGGAACACTGAAGCTTTCTTT. Encoded protein: CASSLALQGNTEAFF. The complete variable domain, with remaining parts taken from reference TRBV5-4 and TRBJ1-1, reads ETGVTQSPTHLIKTRGQQVTLRCSSQSGHNTVSWYQQALGQGPQFIFQYYREEENGRGNFPPRFSGLQFPNYSSELNVNALELDDSALYLCASSLALQGNTEAFFGQGTRLTVV.

The chain joins TRBV9 to TRBJ1-4, with D perhaps TRBD1 (5 bases). The V end lost 2 bases, the J end lost 8 bases, and 19 bases lay between the germline ends. CDR1 and CDR2 from the germline V gene are SGDLS and YYNGEE. The CDR3 is 16 residues long. The CDR3 here is CASSVSSTVAREKLFF. As DNA, the CDR3 is TGTGCCAGCAGCGTCAGTTCGACAGTCGCGAGAGAAAAACTGTTTTTT.

The chain recombines TRBV2 with TRBJ2-5; 8 nucleotides match TRBD2. CDR3 length equals 15 residues. CDR1 is SNHLY, CDR2 FYNNEI, per germline. The V and J ends lost 6 bases and 4 bases, in that order; junction bases with no gene match: 10. In nucleotides, the CDR3 is TGTGCCAGCAGACTCGGGGGGGCAACGAGAGAGACCCAGTACTTC. Protein product: CASRLGGATRETQYF.

This clone occurred a few times. The chain is built from TRBV7-2 and TRBJ2-1; no firm D call. The germline V and J ends were trimmed by 6 bases and 0 bases, with 9 bases remaining between them. The germline CDR1 and CDR2 sequences are SGHTA and FQGNSA. The CDR3 is 14 residues long. Here the CDR3 reads CASRAQISYNEQFF. In DNA form, the CDR3 reads TGTGCCAGCAGGGCCCAAATCTCCTACAATGAGCAGTTCTTC.

The chain combines TRBV9 with TRBJ1-6; D is possibly TRBD1 (5 bases). The CDR3 loop spans 12 amino acids. Trimming removed 3 bases at V and 8 bases at J, with 6 bases between. Germline values: CDR1 SGDLS, CDR2 YYNGEE. The CDR3 DNA is TGTGCCAGCAGCGCCAGGGATTCACCCCTCCACTTT. Protein sequence: CASSARDSPLHF. The full variable domain, rest sourced from reference TRBV9 and TRBJ1-6, is DSGVTQTPKHLITATGQRVTLRCSPRSGDLSVYWYQQSLDQGLQFLIQYYNGEERAKGNILERFSAQQFPDLHSELNLSSLELGDSALYFCASSARDSPLHFGNGTRLTVT.

The chain joins TRBV19 to TRBJ2-2; D not certain. CDR3 length: 14 residues. Germline assignment: CDR1 LNHDA and CDR2 SQIVND (reference sequence). The germline V and J ends were trimmed by 1 base and 0 bases, with 3 bases remaining between them. CDR3 protein: CASSIGPNTGELFF. The CDR3 coding sequence is TGTGCCAGTAGTATAGGGCCGAACACCGGGGAGCTGTTTTTT.

This clone was seen only a few times. This chain joins TRBV5-1 and TRBJ2-1, with TRBD2 matching over 11 bases. Trimming at V came to 3 bases and at J to 3 bases, leaving 5 bases not matched to a gene. The CDR3 sequence is 16 residues long. From germline, CDR1 is SGHRS and CDR2 YFSETQ. The CDR3 loop reads CASSYTSGGFYNEQFF. CDR3 in DNA: TGCGCCAGCAGCTACACTAGCGGGGGTTTCTACAATGAGCAGTTCTTC.

The V call is TRBV13, the J call TRBJ2-7; the D is unclear. This CDR3 region has 13 residues. V lost 3 bases and J 3 bases, leaving 9 bases between the germline ends. Per the germline V gene, CDR1 is PRHDT and CDR2 is FYEKMQ (reference sequence). CDR3 nucleotides: TGTGCCAGCAGCTTCAGGCATATCTACGAGCAGTACTTC. As protein: CASSFRHIYEQYF.

This clone was counted between two and nine times. This sequence joins TRBV11-2 and TRBJ2-5, with 11 nucleotides matching TRBD2. The J segment lost 1 base and the V segment lost 5 bases, leaving 3 bases of the junction unmatched. Germline loops: CDR1 SGHAT, CDR2 FQNNGV. The CDR3 has 15 residues. The CDR3 loop is CASSTGTSGQETQYF. DNA for the CDR3: TGTGCCAGCAGCACAGGGACTAGCGGCCAAGAGACCCAGTACTTC.

This clone was detected a few times. The chain recombines TRBV7-9 with TRBJ2-3; D gene unclear. CDR1 is SEHNR and CDR2 is FQNEAQ in the germline V gene (reference sequence). CDR3 length: 14 residues. Deletions cut 2 bases from V and 1 base from J, with 7 bases between. The CDR3 sequence: CASSLNQGTDTQYF. CDR3 in DNA: TGTGCCAGCAGCTTAAATCAGGGCACAGATACGCAGTATTTT.